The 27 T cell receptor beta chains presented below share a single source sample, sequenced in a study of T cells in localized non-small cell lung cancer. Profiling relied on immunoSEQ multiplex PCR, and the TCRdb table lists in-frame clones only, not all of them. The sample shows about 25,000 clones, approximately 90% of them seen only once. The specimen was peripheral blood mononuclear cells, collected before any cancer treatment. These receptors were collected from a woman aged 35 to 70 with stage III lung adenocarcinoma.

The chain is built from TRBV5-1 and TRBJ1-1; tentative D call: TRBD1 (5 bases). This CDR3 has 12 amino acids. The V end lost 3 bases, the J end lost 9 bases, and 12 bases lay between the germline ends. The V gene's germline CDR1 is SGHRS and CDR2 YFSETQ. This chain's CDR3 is CASSSSMGQAFF. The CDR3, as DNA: TGCGCCAGCAGCTCTTCAATGGGGCAAGCTTTCTTT.

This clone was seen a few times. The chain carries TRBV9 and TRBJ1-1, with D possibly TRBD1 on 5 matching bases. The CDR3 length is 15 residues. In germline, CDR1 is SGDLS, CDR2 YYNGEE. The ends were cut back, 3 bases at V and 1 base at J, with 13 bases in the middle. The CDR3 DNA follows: TGTGCCAGCAGCGCCTCGGGACGGCAGAACACTGAAGCTTTCTTT. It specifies CASSASGRQNTEAFF.

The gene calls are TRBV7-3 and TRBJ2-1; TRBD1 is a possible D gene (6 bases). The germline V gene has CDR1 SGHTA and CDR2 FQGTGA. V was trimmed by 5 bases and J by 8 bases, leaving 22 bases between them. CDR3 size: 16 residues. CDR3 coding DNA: TGTGCCAGCAGCCCAAGGGGGACCACCCTGGGTGATGAGCAGTTCTTC. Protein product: CASSPRGTTLGDEQFF.

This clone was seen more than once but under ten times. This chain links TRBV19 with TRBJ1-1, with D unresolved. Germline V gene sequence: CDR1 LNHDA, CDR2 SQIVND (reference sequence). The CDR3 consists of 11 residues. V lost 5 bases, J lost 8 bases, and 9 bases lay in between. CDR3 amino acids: CASSSGHEAFF. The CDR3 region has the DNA TGTGCCAGTAGTTCTGGCCACGAAGCTTTCTTT.

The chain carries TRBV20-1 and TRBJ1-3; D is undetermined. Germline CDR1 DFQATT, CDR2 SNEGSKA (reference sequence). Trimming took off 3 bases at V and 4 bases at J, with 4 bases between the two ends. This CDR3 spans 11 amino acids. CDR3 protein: CSARGGNTIYF. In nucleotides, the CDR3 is TGCAGTGCTAGGGGAGGAAACACCATATATTTT.

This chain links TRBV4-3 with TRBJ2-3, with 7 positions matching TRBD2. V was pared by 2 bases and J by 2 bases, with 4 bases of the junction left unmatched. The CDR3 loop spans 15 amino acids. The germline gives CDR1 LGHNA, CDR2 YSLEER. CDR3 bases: TGCGCCAGCAGCCAACTCAGCGGGGCCACAGATACGCAGTATTTT. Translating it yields CASSQLSGATDTQYF.

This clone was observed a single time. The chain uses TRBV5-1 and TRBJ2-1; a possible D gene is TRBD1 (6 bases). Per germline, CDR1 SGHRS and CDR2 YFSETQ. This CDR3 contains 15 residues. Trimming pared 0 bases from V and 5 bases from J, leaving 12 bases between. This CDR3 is CASSLVVGDNNEQFF. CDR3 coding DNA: TGCGCCAGCAGCTTGGTCGTAGGGGACAACAATGAGCAGTTCTTC.

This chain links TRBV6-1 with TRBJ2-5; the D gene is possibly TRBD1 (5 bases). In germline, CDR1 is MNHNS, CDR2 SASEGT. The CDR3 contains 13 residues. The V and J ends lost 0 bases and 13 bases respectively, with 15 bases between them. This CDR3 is CASSEAPRTSLYF. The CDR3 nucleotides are TGTGCCAGCAGTGAAGCGCCAAGGACAAGCCTGTACTTC.

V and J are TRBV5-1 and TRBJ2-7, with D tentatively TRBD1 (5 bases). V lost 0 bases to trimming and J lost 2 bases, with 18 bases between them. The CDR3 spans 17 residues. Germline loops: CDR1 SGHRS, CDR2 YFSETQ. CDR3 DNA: TGCGCCAGCAGCTTGGCCCTCGCGACAGCCCTAGCCTACGAGCAGTACTTC. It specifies CASSLALATALAYEQYF.

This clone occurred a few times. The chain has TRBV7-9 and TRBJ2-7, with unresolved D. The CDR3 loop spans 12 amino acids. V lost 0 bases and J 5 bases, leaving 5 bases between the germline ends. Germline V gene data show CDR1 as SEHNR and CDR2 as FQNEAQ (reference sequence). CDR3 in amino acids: CASSLAWDEQYF. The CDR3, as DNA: TGTGCCAGCAGCTTAGCGTGGGACGAGCAGTACTTC.

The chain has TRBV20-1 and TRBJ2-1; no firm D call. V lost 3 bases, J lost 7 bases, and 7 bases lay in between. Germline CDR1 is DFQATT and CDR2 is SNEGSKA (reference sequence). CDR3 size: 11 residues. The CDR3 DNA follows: TGCAGTGCTAGGAAACCAAATGAGCAGTTCTTC. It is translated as CSARKPNEQFF.

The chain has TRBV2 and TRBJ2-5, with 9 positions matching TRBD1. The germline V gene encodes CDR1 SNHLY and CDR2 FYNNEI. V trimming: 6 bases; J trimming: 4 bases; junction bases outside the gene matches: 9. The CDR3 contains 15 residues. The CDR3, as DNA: TGTGCCAGCAGGGAGACAGGGGGGGGACGAGAGACCCAGTACTTC. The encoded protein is CASRETGGGRETQYF.

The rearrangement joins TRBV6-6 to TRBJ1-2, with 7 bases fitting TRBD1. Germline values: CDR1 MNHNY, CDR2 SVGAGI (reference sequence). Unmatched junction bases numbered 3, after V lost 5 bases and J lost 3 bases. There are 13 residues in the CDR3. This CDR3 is CASSNRGDYGYTF. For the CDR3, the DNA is TGTGCCAGCAGTAACAGGGGTGACTATGGCTACACCTTC.

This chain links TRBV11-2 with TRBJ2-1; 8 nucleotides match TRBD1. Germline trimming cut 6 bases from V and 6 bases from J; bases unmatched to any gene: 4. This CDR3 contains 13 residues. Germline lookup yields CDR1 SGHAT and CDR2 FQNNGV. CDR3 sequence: CASSTTGGNEQFF. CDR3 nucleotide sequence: TGTGCCAGCAGTACAACAGGGGGCAATGAGCAGTTCTTC.

CDR3 nucleotides: TGTGCCAGCAGCTTGACAGGGAAAGAGACCCAGTACTTC. It codes for CASSLTGKETQYF. This chain joins TRBV5-8 and TRBJ2-5, with D possibly being TRBD1 (6 bases). This CDR3 is 13 amino acids long. Trimming left V 1 base short and J 3 bases short, with 7 bases between. The germline V gene encodes CDR1 SGHTS and CDR2 YDEGEE.

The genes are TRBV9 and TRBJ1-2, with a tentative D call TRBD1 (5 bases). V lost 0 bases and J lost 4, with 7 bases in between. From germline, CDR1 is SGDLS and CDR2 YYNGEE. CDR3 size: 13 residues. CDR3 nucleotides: TGTGCCAGCAGCGTAGAAGGGACCTATGGCTACACCTTC. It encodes CASSVEGTYGYTF. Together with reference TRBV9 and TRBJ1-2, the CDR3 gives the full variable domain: DSGVTQTPKHLITATGQRVTLRCSPRSGDLSVYWYQQSLDQGLQFLIQYYNGEERAKGNILERFSAQQFPDLHSELNLSSLELGDSALYFCASSVEGTYGYTFGSGTRLTVV.

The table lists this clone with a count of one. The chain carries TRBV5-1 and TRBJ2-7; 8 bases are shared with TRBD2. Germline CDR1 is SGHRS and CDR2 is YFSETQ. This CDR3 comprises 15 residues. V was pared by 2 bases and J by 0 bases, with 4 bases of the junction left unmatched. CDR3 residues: CASSLPAGGSYEQYF. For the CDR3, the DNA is TGCGCCAGCAGCTTACCGGCGGGAGGCTCCTACGAGCAGTACTTC.

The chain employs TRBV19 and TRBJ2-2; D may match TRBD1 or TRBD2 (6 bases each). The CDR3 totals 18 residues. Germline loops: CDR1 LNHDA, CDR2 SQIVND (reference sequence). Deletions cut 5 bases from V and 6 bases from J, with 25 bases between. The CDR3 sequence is CASSSTTGTLRGAGELFF. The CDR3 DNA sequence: TGTGCCAGTAGTTCGACAACCGGGACCCTGAGGGGGGCCGGGGAGCTGTTTTTT.

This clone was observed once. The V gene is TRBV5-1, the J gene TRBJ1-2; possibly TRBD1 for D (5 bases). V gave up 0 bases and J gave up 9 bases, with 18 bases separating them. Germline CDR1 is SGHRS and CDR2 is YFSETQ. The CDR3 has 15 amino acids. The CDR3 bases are TGCGCCAGCAGCTTGGATACAGGTCCCCAAATGAGCTACACCTTC. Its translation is CASSLDTGPQMSYTF.

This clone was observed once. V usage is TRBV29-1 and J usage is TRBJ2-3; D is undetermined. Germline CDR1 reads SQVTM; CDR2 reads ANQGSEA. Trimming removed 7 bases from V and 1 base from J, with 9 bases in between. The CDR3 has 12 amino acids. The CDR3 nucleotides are TGCAGCGCCACCGTTGGCACAGATACGCAGTATTTT. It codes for CSATVGTDTQYF.

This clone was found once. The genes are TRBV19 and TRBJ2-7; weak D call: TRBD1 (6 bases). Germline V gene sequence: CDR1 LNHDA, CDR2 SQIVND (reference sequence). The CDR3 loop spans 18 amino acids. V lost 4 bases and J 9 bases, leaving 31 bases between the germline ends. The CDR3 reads CASSRGRGEGQGLGRQYF. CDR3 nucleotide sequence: TGTGCCAGTAGTAGGGGTCGAGGCGAGGGACAAGGACTTGGCAGGCAGTACTTC.

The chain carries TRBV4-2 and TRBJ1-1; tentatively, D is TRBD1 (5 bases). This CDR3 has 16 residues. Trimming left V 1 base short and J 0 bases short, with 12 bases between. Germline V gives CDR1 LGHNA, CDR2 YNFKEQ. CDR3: CASSQVGVGVNTEAFF. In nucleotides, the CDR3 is TGTGCCAGCAGCCAAGTCGGGGTGGGGGTGAACACTGAAGCTTTCTTT.

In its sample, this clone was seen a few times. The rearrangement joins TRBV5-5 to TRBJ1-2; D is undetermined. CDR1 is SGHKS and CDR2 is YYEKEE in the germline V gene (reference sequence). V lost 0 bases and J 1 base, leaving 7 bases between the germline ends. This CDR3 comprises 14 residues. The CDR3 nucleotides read TGTGCCAGCAGCTTGGGAGGTAATAACTATGGCTACACCTTC. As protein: CASSLGGNNYGYTF.

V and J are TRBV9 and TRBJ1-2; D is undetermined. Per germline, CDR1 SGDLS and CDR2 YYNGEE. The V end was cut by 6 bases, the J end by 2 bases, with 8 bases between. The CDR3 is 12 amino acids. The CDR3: CASTSGNYGYTF. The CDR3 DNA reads TGTGCCAGCACGTCGGGGAACTATGGCTACACCTTC.

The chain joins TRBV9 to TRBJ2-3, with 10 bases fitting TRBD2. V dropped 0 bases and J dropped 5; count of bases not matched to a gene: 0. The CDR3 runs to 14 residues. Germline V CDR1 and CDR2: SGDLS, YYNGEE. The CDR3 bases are TGTGCCAGCAGCGTAGCTAGCGGGAGAGATACGCAGTATTTT. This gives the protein CASSVASGRDTQYF.

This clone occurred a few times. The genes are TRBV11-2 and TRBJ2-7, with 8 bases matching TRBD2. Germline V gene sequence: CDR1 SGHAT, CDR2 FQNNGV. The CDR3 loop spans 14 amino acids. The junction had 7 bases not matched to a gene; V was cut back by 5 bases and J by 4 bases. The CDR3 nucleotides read TGTGCCAGCAGCGGGCGGGGGGCGAGGTACGAGCAGTACTTC. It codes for CASSGRGARYEQYF.

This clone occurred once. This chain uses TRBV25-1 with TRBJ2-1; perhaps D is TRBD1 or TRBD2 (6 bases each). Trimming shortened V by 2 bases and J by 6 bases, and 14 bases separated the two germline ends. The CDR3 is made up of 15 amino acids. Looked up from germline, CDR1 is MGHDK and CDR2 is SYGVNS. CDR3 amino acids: CASSEAEGGGNEQFF. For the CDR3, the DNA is TGTGCCAGCAGTGAAGCTGAGGGGGGCGGCAATGAGCAGTTCTTC.